Detailed here is one T cell receptor (beta chain). Antigen unknown. These data come from a study of cytomegalovirus exposure and HLA in healthy donors. Overall study: Among about 400 genotyped donors, about 80% fell in the Caucasian-associated ancestry cluster. Findings and caveats of the study: The study reported that TCR beta sequences accurately predicted HLA-A and HLA-B alleles in most subjects.

V was trimmed by 4 bases and J by 0 bases, leaving 13 bases between them. The germline gives CDR1 MNHNS, CDR2 SASEGT. CDR3 size: 16 residues. The PCR was carried out with 60 Vbeta primers and 13 Jbeta primers. Some clones are missing from TCRdb's copy, which holds only in-frame ones; the method was immunoSEQ multiplex PCR. The repertoire holds some 180,000 clones, with approximately 80% as singletons. At collection, donors were nominally healthy, but unrecorded immune exposures were probable. The sequence came from a girl between 5 and 17 years old in good health and CMV-seropositive. The J gene is TRBJ2-1, the V gene TRBV6-1; TRBD2 is a possible D gene (5 bases). What was sequenced was PBMCs. The CDR3 region is CASSGLPTSSYNEQFF. The DNA for the CDR3 is TGTGCCAGCAGTGGACTTCCTACTAGCTCCTACAATGAGCAGTTCTTC.